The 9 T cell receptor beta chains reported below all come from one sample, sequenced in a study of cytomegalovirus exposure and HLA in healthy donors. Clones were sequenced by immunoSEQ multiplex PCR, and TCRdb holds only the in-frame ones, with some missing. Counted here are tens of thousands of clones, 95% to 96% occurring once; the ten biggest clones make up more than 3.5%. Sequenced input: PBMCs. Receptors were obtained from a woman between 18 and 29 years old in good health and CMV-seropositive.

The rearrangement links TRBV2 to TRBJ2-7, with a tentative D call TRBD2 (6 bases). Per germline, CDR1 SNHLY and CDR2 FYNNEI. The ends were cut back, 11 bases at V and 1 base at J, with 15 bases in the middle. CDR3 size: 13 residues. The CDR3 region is CAVPTGSSYEQYF. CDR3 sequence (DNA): TGTGCCGTACCGACCGGGAGTTCCTACGAGCAGTACTTC.

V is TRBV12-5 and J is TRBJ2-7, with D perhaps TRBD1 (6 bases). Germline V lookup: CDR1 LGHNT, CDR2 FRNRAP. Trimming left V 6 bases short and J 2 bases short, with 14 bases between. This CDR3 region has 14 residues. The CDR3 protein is CASGTGLSPYEQYF. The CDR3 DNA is TGTGCTAGTGGCACAGGGTTGTCCCCCTACGAGCAGTACTTC.

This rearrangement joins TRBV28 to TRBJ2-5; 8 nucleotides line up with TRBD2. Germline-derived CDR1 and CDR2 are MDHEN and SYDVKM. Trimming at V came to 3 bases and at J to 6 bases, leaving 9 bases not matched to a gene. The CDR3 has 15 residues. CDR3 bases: TGTGCCAGCAGTTTGATCCGGGAGGGCCCGAAGACCCAGTACTTC. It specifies CASSLIREGPKTQYF.

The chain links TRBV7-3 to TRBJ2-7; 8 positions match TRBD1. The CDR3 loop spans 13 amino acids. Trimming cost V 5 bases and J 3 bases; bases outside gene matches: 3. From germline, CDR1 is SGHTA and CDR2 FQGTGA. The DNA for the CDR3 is TGTGCCAGCAGCCCTGACAGGGGCTACGAGCAGTACTTC. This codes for CASSPDRGYEQYF.

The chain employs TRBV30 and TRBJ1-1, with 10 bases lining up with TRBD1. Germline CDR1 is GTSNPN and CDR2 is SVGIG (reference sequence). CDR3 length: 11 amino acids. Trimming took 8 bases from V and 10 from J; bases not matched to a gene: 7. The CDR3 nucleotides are TGTGCCGGGGACAGGGGAGAGGTAGCTTTCTTT. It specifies CAGDRGEVAFF.

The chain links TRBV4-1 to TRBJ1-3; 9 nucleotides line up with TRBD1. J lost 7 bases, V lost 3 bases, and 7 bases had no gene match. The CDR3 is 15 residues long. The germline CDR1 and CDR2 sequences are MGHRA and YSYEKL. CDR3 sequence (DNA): TGCGCCAGCAGCCAGACCGGGACAGGGTTTAACACCATATATTTT. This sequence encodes CASSQTGTGFNTIYF.

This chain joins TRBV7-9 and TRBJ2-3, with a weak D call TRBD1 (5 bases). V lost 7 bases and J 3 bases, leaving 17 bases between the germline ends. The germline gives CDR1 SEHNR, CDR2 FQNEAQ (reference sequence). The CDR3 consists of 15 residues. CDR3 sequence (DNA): TGTGCCAGCAAGCCCCTCCGGCAGGGTACAGATACGCAGTATTTT. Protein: CASKPLRQGTDTQYF. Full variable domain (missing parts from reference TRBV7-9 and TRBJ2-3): DTGVSQNPRHKITKRGQNVTFRCDPISEHNRLYWYRQTLGQGPEFLTYFQNEAQLEKSRLLSDRFSAERPKGSFSTLEIQRTEQGDSAMYLCASKPLRQGTDTQYFGPGTRLTVL.

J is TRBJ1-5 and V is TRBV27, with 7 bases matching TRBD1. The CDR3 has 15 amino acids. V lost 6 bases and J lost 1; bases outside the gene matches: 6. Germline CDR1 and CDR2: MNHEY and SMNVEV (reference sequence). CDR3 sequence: CASRSGTVSNQPQHF. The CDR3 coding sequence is TGTGCCAGCAGATCCGGGACAGTGAGCAATCAGCCCCAGCATTTT.

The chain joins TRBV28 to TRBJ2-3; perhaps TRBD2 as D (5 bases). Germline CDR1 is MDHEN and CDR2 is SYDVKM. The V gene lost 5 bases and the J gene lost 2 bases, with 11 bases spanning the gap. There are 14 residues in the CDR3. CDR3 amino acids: CASSPDDYTDTQYF. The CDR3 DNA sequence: TGTGCCAGCAGTCCCGACGACTACACAGATACGCAGTATTTT.